This T cell receptor (beta chain) originates from a study of OX40 agonist ivuxolimab in advanced cancers. Study details: Patients were treated with intravenous ivuxolimab, dosed at 0.01 to 10 mg/kg and infused every 2 weeks.

Sequencing used immunoSEQ multiplex PCR; TCRdb keeps in-frame clones, though not all of them. The top ten clones hold about 0.32% of a sample with some 80,000 clones, 87% of them seen once. Trimming removed 6 bases from V and 3 bases from J, with 12 bases in between. The CDR3 has 13 residues. Germline loops: CDR1 MDHEN, CDR2 SYDVKM. This receptor was obtained from an adult with an advanced solid tumor such as melanoma, head and neck, liver or kidney cancer. The material sequenced was CD4+ or CD8+ T cells sorted from blood, taken in a trial of the OX40 agonist ivuxolimab. This chain joins TRBV28 and TRBJ2-7; unclear D gene. CDR3 sequence reads: CASRVPSFYEQYF. The CDR3 DNA follows: TGTGCCAGCAGAGTTCCTTCTTTCTACGAGCAGTACTTC.